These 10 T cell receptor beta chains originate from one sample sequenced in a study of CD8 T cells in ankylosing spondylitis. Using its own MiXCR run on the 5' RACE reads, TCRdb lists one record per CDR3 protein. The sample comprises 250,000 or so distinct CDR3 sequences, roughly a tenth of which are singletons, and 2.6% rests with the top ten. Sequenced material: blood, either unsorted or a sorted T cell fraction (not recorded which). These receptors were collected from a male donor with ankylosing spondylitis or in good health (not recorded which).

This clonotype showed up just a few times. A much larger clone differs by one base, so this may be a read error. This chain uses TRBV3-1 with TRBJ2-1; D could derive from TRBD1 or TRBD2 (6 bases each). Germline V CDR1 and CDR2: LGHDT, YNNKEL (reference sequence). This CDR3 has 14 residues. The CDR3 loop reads CACSRGGRGGEQFF. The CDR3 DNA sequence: TGTGCCTGCAGCCGAGGGGGTCGGGGAGGTGAGCAGTTCTTC.

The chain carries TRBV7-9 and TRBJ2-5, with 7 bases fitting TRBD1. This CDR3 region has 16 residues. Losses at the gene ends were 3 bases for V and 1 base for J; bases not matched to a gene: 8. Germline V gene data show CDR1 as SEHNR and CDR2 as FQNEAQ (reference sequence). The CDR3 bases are TGTGCCAGCAGCTTTTTCGGGACAGTAATCCAAGAGACCCAGTACTTC. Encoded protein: CASSFFGTVIQETQYF. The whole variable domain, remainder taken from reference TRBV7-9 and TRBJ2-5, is DTGVSQNPRHKITKRGQNVTFRCDPISEHNRLYWYRQTLGQGPEFLTYFQNEAQLEKSRLLSDRFSAERPKGSFSTLEIQRTEQGDSAMYLCASSFFGTVIQETQYFGPGTRLLVL.

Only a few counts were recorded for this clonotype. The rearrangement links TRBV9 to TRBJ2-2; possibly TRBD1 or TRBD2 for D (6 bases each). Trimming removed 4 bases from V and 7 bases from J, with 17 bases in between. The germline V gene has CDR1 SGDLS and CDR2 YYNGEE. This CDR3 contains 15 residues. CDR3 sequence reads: CASSPQAEGGGELFF. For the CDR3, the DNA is TGTGCCAGCAGCCCACAGGCAGAGGGGGGCGGGGAGCTGTTTTTT.

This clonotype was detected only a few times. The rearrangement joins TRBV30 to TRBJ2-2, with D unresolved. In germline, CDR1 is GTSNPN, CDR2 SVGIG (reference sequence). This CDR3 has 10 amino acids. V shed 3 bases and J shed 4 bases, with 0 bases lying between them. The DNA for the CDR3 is TGTGCCTGGAGCACCGGGGAGCTGTTTTTT. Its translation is CAWSTGELFF.

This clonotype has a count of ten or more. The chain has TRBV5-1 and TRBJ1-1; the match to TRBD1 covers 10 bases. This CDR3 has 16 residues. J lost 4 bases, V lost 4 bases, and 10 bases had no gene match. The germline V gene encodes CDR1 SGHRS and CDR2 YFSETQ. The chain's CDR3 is CASSGGTGDGSTEAFF. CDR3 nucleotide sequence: TGCGCCAGCAGCGGCGGGACAGGGGATGGGAGCACTGAAGCTTTCTTT.

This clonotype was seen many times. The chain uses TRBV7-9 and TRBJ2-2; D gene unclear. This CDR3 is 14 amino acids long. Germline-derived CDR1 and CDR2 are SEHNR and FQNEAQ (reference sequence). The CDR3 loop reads CADAVWQNTGELFF. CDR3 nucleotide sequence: TGTGCAGACGCTGTTTGGCAAAACACCGGGGAGCTGTTTTTT.

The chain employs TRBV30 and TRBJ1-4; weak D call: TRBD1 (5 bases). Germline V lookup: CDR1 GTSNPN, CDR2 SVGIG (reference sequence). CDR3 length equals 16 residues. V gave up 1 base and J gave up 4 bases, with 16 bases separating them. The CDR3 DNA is TGTGCCTGGAGTGCCCTAGGCGGGGGGAATAATGAAAAACTGTTTTTT. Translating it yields CAWSALGGGNNEKLFF.

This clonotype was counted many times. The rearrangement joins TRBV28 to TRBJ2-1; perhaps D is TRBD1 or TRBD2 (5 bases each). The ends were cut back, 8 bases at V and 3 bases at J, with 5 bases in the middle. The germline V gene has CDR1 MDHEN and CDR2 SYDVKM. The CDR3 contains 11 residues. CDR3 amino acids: CASGGYNEQFF. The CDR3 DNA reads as TGTGCCAGCGGGGGCTACAATGAGCAGTTCTTC.

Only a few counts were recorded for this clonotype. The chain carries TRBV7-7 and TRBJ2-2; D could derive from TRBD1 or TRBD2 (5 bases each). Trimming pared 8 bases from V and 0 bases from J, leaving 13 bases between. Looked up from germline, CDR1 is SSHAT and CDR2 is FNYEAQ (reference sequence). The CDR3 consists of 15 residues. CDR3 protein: CASGRGVSNTGELFF. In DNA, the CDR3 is TGTGCCAGCGGTAGAGGGGTCTCGAACACCGGGGAGCTGTTTTTT.

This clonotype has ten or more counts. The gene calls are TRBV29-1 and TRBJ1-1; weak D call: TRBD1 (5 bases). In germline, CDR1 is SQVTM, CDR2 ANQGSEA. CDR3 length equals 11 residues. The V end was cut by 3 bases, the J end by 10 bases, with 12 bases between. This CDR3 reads CSVDPQEAAFF. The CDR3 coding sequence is TGCAGCGTTGATCCACAGGAGGCAGCTTTCTTT.